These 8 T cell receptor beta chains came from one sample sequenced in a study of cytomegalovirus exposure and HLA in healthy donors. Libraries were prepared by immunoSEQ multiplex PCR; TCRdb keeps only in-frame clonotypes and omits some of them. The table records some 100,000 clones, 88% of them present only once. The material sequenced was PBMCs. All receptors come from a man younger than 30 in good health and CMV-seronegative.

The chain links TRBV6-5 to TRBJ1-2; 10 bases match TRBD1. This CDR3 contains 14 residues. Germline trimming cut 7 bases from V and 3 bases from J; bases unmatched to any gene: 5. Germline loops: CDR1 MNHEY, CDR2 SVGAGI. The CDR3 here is CASIRTGGDYGYTF. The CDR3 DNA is TGTGCCAGCATAAGGACAGGGGGTGACTATGGCTACACCTTC.

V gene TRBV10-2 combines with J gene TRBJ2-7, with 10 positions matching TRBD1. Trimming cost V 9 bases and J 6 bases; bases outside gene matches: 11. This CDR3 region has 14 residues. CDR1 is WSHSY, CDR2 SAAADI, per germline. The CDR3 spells CASTDRGRLSEQYF. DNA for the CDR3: TGCGCCAGTACCGACAGGGGGCGCCTGAGCGAGCAGTACTTC.

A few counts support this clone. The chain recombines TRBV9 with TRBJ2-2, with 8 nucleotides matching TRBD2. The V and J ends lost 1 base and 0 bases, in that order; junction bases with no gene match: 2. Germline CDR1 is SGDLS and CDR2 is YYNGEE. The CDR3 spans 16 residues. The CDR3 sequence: CASSVTGLANTGELFF. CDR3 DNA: TGTGCCAGCAGCGTAACGGGACTAGCGAACACCGGGGAGCTGTTTTTT.

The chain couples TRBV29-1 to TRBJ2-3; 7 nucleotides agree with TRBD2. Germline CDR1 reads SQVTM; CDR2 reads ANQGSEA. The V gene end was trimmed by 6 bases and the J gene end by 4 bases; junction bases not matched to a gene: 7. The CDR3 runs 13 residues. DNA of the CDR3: TGCAGCGTAAAAGCGGGGTTCGCAGATACGCAGTATTTT. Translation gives CSVKAGFADTQYF.

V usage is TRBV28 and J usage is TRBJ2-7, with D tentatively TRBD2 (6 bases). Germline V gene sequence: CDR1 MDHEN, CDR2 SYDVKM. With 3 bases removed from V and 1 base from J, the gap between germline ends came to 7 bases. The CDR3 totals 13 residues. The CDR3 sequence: CASSLGGSYEQYF. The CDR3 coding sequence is TGTGCCAGCAGTTTGGGGGGTTCCTACGAGCAGTACTTC.

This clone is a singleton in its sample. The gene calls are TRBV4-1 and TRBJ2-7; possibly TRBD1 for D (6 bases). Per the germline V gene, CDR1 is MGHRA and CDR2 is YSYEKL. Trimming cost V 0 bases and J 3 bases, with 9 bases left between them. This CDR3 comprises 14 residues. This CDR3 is CASSQDVGGYEQYF. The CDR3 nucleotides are TGCGCCAGCAGCCAAGATGTAGGGGGCTACGAGCAGTACTTC.

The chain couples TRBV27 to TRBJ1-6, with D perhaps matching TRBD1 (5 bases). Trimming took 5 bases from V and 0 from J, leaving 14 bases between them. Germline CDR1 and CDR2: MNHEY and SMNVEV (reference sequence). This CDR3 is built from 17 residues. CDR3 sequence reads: CASSPRDGSSYNSPLHF. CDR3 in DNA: TGTGCCAGCAGTCCCCGGGACGGGAGCTCCTATAATTCACCCCTCCACTTT.

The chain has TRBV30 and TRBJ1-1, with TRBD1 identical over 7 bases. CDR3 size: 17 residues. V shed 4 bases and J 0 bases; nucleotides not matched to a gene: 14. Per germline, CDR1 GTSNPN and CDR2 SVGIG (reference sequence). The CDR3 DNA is TGTGCCTGGATAGGGGGCCTAGGGGGAACCATGAACACTGAAGCTTTCTTT. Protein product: CAWIGGLGGTMNTEAFF.